This T cell receptor (beta chain) comes out of a study of CD4 T cells in relation to SARS-CoV-2 and coronaviruses. Study results and limitations: Memory recall responses, not primary responses primed in culture, are what the assay detects.

Fewer than 1.2 x 10^5 naive or memory CD4+ cells were cultured with CEF peptides for about nine days. The CDR3 contains 13 residues. Germline V gene sequence: CDR1 GTSNPN, CDR2 SVGIG (reference sequence). V gave up 0 bases and J gave up 3 bases, with 8 bases separating them. This clone was counted between two and nine times. Its specificity is unknown. Survey-level TCR-beta sequencing used DNA from CEF-cultured naive and memory CD4+ T cells. The table came from immunoSEQ multiplex PCR; TCRdb's copy has only in-frame clones and leaves some out. The sample lists some 45,000 clones, around 79% occurring once.

The receptor comes from an adult with COVID-19. V gene TRBV30 combines with J gene TRBJ1-1, with D hard to call. The source material was naive CD4+ T cells from PBMCs, cultured in vitro. Subset denoted: naive CD4+ T cells isolated by negative enrichment. In DNA, the CDR3 is TGTGCCTGGAGTGTACTGGGGTACACTGAAGCTTTCTTT. Amino acid sequence: CAWSVLGYTEAFF. The entire variable domain, with the rest obtained from reference TRBV30 and TRBJ1-1, is as follows: SQTIHQWPATLVQPVGSPLSLECTVEGTSNPNLYWYRQAAGRGLQLLFYSVGIGQISSEVPQNLSASRPQDRQFILSSKKLLLSDSGFYLCAWSVLGYTEAFFGQGTRLTVV.